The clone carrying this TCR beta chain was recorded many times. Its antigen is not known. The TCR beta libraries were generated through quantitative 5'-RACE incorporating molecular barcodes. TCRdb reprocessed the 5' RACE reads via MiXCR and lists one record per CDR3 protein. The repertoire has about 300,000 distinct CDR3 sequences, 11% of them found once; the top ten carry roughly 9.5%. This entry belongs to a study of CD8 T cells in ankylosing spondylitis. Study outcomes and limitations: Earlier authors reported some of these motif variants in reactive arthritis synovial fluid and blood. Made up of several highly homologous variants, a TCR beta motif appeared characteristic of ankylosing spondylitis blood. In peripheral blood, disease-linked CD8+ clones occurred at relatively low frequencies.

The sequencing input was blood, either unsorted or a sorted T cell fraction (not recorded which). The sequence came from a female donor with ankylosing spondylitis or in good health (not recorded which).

In DNA form, the CDR3 reads TGTGCCAGCAGCTTAAAGGCATCCAGGGACAGGGTGAATTCACCCCTCCACTTT. Translated, it gives CASSLKASRDRVNSPLHF. The rearrangement joins TRBV11-2 to TRBJ1-6; TRBD1 matches at 9 bases. The junction had 12 bases not matched to a gene; V was cut back by 2 bases and J by 7 bases. CDR3 length equals 18 residues. CDR1 SGHAT and CDR2 FQNNGV come from the germline V gene.